Each of the 8 T cell receptor beta chains below was sequenced from the same sample in a study of alternative splicing in chronic myeloid leukemia remission. Time point defined: chronic-phase CML before TKI therapy (screening/day 1). Libraries were built from poly-A-enriched mRNA from about 1 ug total RNA. TCRdb reprocessed the bulk RNA-seq reads and stores each CDR3 protein as one record, lacking DNA. The sample's table shows some 71 distinct CDR3 sequences. This sample comprised PBMCs or total blood leukocytes (not recorded which), obtained at diagnosis. The receptors originated from an adult with chronic myeloid leukemia.

The chain employs TRBV19 and TRBJ2-3; TCRdb names TRBD2, which stays unverified in the absence of DNA. In germline, CDR1 is LNHDA, CDR2 SQIVND (reference sequence). This CDR3 is built from 13 residues. The CDR3 loop reads CASSTRSSDTQYF.

The chain employs TRBV7-8 and TRBJ2-7; TCRdb's D call of TRBD2 is untestable without DNA. Germline V gene lookup returns CDR1 SGHVS and CDR2 FQNEAQ. The CDR3 spans 15 residues. The CDR3 here is CASSLGRVLSYEQYF.

The rearrangement links TRBV5-1 to TRBJ2-2; TCRdb's D call, TRBD2, is unchecked because there is no DNA. Germline CDR1 SGHRS, CDR2 YFSETQ. This CDR3 has 14 amino acids. CDR3 residues: CASKGLSNTGELFF.

CDR3 region: CASSSGLGQPQHF. This rearrangement joins TRBV10-2 to TRBJ1-5. Germline loops: CDR1 WSHSY, CDR2 SAAADI. CDR3 length: 13 amino acids.

The gene calls are TRBV6-1 and TRBJ1-5. CDR3 length: 15 amino acids. Germline CDR1 and CDR2: MNHNS and SASEGT. CDR3 region: CASNLQGRGDQPQHF.

This chain joins TRBV2 and TRBJ1-2. CDR3 size: 12 residues. Germline V gives CDR1 SNHLY, CDR2 FYNNEI. CDR3: CASTPDRYGYTF.

The V and J genes are TRBV5-1 and TRBJ2-1; TCRdb picks TRBD2, but there is no DNA to check that call. CDR3 size: 14 residues. Germline V gives CDR1 SGHRS, CDR2 YFSETQ. The CDR3 sequence: CASSLGVGRNEQFF.

The rearrangement uses TRBV28 and TRBJ2-1. Germline V gene sequence: CDR1 MDHEN, CDR2 SYDVKM. This CDR3 is built from 11 residues. This chain's CDR3 is CASSNYNEQFF.